This TCR beta chain appears in the sequencing data of a study of cytomegalovirus exposure and HLA in healthy donors. The PCR contained 60 Vbeta and 13 Jbeta primers. Repertoires were generated with immunoSEQ multiplex PCR, while TCRdb's copy carries only in-frame clones and drops some. The data show 95,000 to 110,000 clones, around three quarters seen once. This clone was picked up a small number of times. Per germline, CDR1 PRHDT and CDR2 FYEKMQ (reference sequence). The CDR3 has 16 amino acids. Trimming at V came to 5 bases and at J to 0 bases, leaving 6 bases not matched to a gene. Input material: PBMCs. The receptor's source is a man aged 45-60 years in good health and CMV-seropositive. V gene TRBV13 combines with J gene TRBJ2-7, with TRBD2 matching 11 bases. CDR3 residues: CASSITSGSFSYEQYF. The CDR3 DNA sequence: TGTGCCAGCAGCATTACTAGCGGGAGTTTCTCCTACGAGCAGTACTTC.